One sample yielded the 18 T cell receptor beta chains listed below, sequenced in a study of monozygotic twins with inflammatory bowel disease. With the 5' RACE reads reprocessed, TCRdb shows one record per CDR3 protein and no DNA. The sample's table shows about 350,000 distinct CDR3 sequences. Sequencing used blood. These receptors came from a human donor with ulcerative colitis or Crohn's disease, or a healthy co-twin of an affected twin (not recorded which).

The CDR3: CASSKLSLNTGELFF. J is TRBJ2-2 and V is TRBV19; TCRdb reports TRBD1, a call that lacks DNA to check it against. This CDR3 is 15 amino acids long. Germline CDR1 is LNHDA and CDR2 is SQIVND (reference sequence).

This chain links TRBV4-1 with TRBJ2-2. The germline V gene encodes CDR1 MGHRA and CDR2 YSYEKL. This CDR3 is built from 18 residues. The CDR3: CASSQGPLSPANTGELFF.

The rearrangement uses TRBV5-1 and TRBJ2-2; TCRdb reports TRBD1, a call that lacks DNA to check it against. This CDR3 spans 14 amino acids. Germline V gene sequence: CDR1 SGHRS, CDR2 YFSETQ. The CDR3 reads CASSSDRETGELFF.

The rearrangement joins TRBV7-2 to TRBJ2-5. The V gene's germline CDR1 is SGHTA and CDR2 FQGNSA. The CDR3 extends over 14 amino acids. CDR3 sequence: CASSLGVVQETQYF.

The gene calls are TRBV3-1 and TRBJ1-2. The CDR3 has 18 amino acids. Germline-derived CDR1 and CDR2 are LGHDT and YNNKEL (reference sequence). The CDR3 sequence is CASSQGSTEANGRSGYTF.

This rearrangement joins TRBV5-1 to TRBJ1-1; as DNA is missing, the TRBD1 call by TCRdb cannot be tested. The CDR3 has 15 residues. Germline V gene sequence: CDR1 SGHRS, CDR2 YFSETQ. The CDR3: CASSPGTAMNTEAFF.

The chain couples TRBV7-2 to TRBJ2-3; lacking DNA, the TRBD2 call made by TCRdb goes unchecked. CDR1 SGHTA and CDR2 FQGNSA come from the germline V gene. The CDR3 sequence is 14 residues long. CDR3 in amino acids: CASRYHSGGDTQYF.

The chain combines TRBV3-1 with TRBJ1-2. Germline loops: CDR1 LGHDT, CDR2 YNNKEL (reference sequence). The CDR3 has 14 amino acids. CDR3 loop: CAIRGTGKPYGYTF.

The gene calls are TRBV6-6 and TRBJ2-6. The germline V gene has CDR1 MNHNY and CDR2 SVGAGI (reference sequence). The CDR3 is 13 amino acids. The CDR3 here is CASFGSGANVLTF.

The chain has TRBV20-1 and TRBJ2-6; the D call from TCRdb, TRBD1, cannot be confirmed without DNA. Per the germline V gene, CDR1 is DFQATT and CDR2 is SNEGSKA (reference sequence). The CDR3 runs 18 residues. The CDR3 is CSARERRTGGSGANVLTF.

The rearrangement uses TRBV9 and TRBJ2-7. Germline-derived CDR1 and CDR2 are SGDLS and YYNGEE. CDR3 size: 12 residues. This CDR3 is CASSADHYEQYF.

The gene calls are TRBV6-4 and TRBJ2-2; TCRdb's D call of TRBD1 is untestable without DNA. CDR1 and CDR2 from the germline V gene are MRHNA and SNTAGT. The CDR3 runs to 13 residues. CDR3 protein: CASSEGGTGELFF.

This rearrangement joins TRBV18 to TRBJ2-2. Germline V gives CDR1 KGHSH, CDR2 LQKENI. This CDR3 contains 12 residues. CDR3: CASSSSTGELIF.

The chain employs TRBV25-1 and TRBJ2-3; TCRdb indicates TRBD1, and absent DNA this call remains unverified. Germline loops: CDR1 MGHDK, CDR2 SYGVNS. The CDR3 extends over 15 amino acids. The CDR3 here is CASSAAYELTDTQYF. Based on the CDR3 plus reference TRBV25-1 and TRBJ2-3, the full variable domain is EADIYQTPRYLVIGTGKKITLECSQTMGHDKMYWYQQDPGMELHLIHYSYGVNSTEKGDLSSESTVSRIRTEHFPLTLESARPSHTSQYLCASSAAYELTDTQYFGPGTRLTVL.

The chain has TRBV5-1 and TRBJ2-1. In germline, CDR1 is SGHRS, CDR2 YFSETQ. There are 15 residues in the CDR3. CDR3 amino acids: CASSLATPPHNEQFF. Variable domain in full (rest from reference TRBV5-1 and TRBJ2-1): KAGVTQTPRYLIKTRGQQVTLSCSPISGHRSVSWYQQTPGQGLQFLFEYFSETQRNKGNFPGRFSGRQFSNSRSEMNVSTLELGDSALYLCASSLATPPHNEQFFGPGTRLTVL.

The V and J genes are TRBV18 and TRBJ1-2. CDR1 is KGHSH, CDR2 LQKENI, per germline. The CDR3 length is 14 residues. CDR3 protein: CASSSTGSNPGYTF.

The chain combines TRBV28 with TRBJ1-2; TCRdb's assignment of TRBD1 cannot be checked, as there is no DNA. Per germline, CDR1 MDHEN and CDR2 SYDVKM. The CDR3 length is 14 residues. CDR3 residues: CASRSPGENYGYTF.

V is TRBV7-2 and J is TRBJ2-7; TCRdb gives TRBD2 as the D gene, but with no DNA this cannot be confirmed. CDR1 and CDR2 from the germline V gene are SGHTA and FQGNSA. The CDR3 totals 16 residues. The CDR3 region is CASSSPSGGADYEQYF.